This TCR beta chain was observed in a study of CD8 T cells in Susac syndrome. Trimming removed 1 base at V and 8 bases at J, with 11 bases between. This CDR3 comprises 13 residues. Germline assignment: CDR1 SGHTA and CDR2 FQGNSA. Reverse transcription of 0.5 to 1 ug RNA was performed with random hexamers. Each CDR3 protein is one row after TCRdb ran MiXCR on the immunoSEQ multiplex PCR reads. The sample includes approximately 130,000 distinct CDR3 sequences, around 94% of them seen just once. This clonotype was observed a single time. Its antigen is not identified. Study-level points and caveats: The study conceded that its TCR sequencing and HLA analysis involved relatively few individuals.

The specimen was CD4+ T cells from PBMCs. J is TRBJ1-1 and V is TRBV7-2; D not certain. This sequence originates from a human donor in good health. In DNA form, the CDR3 reads TGTGCCAGCAGCTTAGGGGTCGGAAGGGAAGCTTTCTTT. Protein product: CASSLGVGREAFF.